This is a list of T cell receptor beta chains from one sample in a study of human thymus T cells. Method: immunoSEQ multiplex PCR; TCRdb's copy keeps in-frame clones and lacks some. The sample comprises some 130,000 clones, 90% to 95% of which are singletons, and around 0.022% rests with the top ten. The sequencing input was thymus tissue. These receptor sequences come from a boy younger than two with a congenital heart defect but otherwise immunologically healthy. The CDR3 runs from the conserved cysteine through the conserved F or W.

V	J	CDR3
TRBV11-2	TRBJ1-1	CASSTPGVTEAFF
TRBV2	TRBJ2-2	CASSALLAGTGELFF
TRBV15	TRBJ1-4	CATSRPRDISTNEKLFF
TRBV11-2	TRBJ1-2	CASIPGIKDYGYTF
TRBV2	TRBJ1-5	CASSEARSRQPQHF
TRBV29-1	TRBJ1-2	CSVVVRGDNYGYTF
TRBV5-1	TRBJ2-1	CASSLIRGSPQEQFF
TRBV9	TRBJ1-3	CASSVASQGPSGNTIYF
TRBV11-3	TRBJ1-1	CASSLRERDRGPTEAFF
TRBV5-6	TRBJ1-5	CASSFSYGQGDQPQHF
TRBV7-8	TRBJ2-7	CASSLEGIHEQYF
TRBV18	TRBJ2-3	CASSPGRTSGEDTQYF
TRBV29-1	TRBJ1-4	CSATAGRGFEKLFF
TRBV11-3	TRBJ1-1	CASSSGTDNTEAFF
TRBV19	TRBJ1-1	CASSSPAAGAFF
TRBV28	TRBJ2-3	CASGRKGTDTQYF
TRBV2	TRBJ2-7	CASSGDKPYEQYF